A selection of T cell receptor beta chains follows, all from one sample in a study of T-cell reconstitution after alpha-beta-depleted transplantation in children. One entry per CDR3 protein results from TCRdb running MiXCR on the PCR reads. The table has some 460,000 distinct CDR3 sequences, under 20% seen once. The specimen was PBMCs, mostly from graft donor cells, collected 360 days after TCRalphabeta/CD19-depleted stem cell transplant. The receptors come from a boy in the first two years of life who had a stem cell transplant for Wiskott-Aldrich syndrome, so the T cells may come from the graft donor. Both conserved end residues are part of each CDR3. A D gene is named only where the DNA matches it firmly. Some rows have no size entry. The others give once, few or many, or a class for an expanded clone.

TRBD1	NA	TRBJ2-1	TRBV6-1	TGTGCCAGCAGAGACACAGGGGACATATACAATGAGCAGTTCTTC	CASRDTGDIYNEQFF
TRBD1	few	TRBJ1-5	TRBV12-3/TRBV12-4	TGTGCCAGCAGTTTCACCGGGACAGGGGGTGGTCAGCCCCAGCATTTT	CASSFTGTGGGQPQHF
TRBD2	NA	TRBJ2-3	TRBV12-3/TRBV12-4	TGTGCCAGCAGTCCGACTAGCGGGGGCCCTAGGGGTACGCAGTATTTT	CASSPTSGGPRGTQYF
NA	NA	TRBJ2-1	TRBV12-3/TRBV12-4	TGTGCCAGCAGCCCGGACCCCCTGAGCTCCTACAATGAGCAGTTCTTC	CASSPDPLSSYNEQFF
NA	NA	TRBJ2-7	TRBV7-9	TGTGCCAGCAGCTTACATGGGGGAGAGCGCGAGCAGTACTTC	CASSLHGGEREQYF
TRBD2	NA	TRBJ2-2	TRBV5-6	TGTGCCAGCAGCTTCCTAGCGGGAGGGCCGGACACCGGGGAGCTGTTTTTT	CASSFLAGGPDTGELFF
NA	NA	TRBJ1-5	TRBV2	TGTGCCAGCAGTGAAAGGCGGGGATGGGGCAATCAGCCCCAGCATTTT	CASSERRGWGNQPQHF
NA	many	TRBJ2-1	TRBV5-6	TGTGCCAGCAGCTTCGGCGTTGAGCAGTTCTTC	CASSFGVEQFF
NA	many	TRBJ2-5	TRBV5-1	TGCGCCAGCAGCTTGAGGACTCCCGAAGAGACCCAGTACTTC	CASSLRTPEETQYF
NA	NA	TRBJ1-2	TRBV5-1	TGCGCCAGCAGCTCCGGACAGATCTATGGCTACACCTTC	CASSSGQIYGYTF
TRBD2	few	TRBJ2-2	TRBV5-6	TGTGCCAGCAGCCCCACTGAGCGGGAGGGCCGAACCGGGGAGCTGTTTTTT	CASSPTEREGRTGELFF
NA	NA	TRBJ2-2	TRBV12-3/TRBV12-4	TGTGCCACCACTTCCTCCGGGACGAAGGGTAACGGGGAGCTGTTTTTT	CATTSSGTKGNGELFF
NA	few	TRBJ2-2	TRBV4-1	TGCGCCAGCAGCCGCAAATTCTACACCGGGGAGCTGTTTTTT	CASSRKFYTGELFF
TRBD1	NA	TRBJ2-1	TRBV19	TGTGCCAGTAGTATGCAATCCGGGACAGGGTACAATGAGCAGTTCTTC	CASSMQSGTGYNEQFF
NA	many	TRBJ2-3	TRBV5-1	TGCGCCAGCAGTAGGGGGGGCTTACAAGATACGCAGTATTTT	CASSRGGLQDTQYF
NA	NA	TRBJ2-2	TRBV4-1	TGCGCCAGCAGCCACGGACCGTGGGTTAACACCGGGGAGCTGTTTTTT	CASSHGPWVNTGELFF
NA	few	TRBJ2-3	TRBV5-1	TGCGCCAGCGGGGAAGGGGGATGGACGCAGTATTTT	CASGEGGWTQYF
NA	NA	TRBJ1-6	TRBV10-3	TGTGCCATCAGTGATCCCGACAGCTATAATTCACCCCTCCACTTT	CAISDPDSYNSPLHF
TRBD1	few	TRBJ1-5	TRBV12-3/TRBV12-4	TGTGCCAGCAGTTCCTGGGACAGGAATCAGCCCCAGCATTTT	CASSSWDRNQPQHF
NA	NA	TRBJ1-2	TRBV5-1	TGCGCCAGCAGCTTGAGAGGGAACGGCTACACCTTC	CASSLRGNGYTF
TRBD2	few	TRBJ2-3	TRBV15	TGTGCCACCAGCTACGGGGGGGTATGGGATACGCAGTATTTT	CATSYGGVWDTQYF
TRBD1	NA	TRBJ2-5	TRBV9	TGTGCCAGCAGCGTAGGTCCGGGACAGGGATCGGAGACCCAGTACTTC	CASSVGPGQGSETQYF
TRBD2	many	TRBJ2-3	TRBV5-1	TGCGCCAGCACCATTATGGGACTAGCGGACACAGATACGCAGTATTTT	CASTIMGLADTDTQYF
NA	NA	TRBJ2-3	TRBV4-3	TGCGCCAGCAGCCAAGATCTCCGGGTTAGCACAGATACGCAGTATTTT	CASSQDLRVSTDTQYF
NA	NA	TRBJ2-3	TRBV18	TGTGCCAGCTCACCAGCAGGGATCGCAGATACGCAGTATTTT	CASSPAGIADTQYF
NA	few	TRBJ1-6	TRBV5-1	TGCGCCAGCAGCCTCCGACAGGAAGGATCCTATAATTCACCCCTCCACTTT	CASSLRQEGSYNSPLHF
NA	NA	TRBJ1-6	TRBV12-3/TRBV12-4	TGTGCCAGCAGTTTAAACGGCCGCCATTCACCCCTCCACTTT	CASSLNGRHSPLHF
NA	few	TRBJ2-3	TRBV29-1	TGCAGCGTTTTCTCCAGGGGGGTAGATACGCAGTATTTT	CSVFSRGVDTQYF
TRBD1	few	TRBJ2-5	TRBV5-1	TGCGCCAGCAGCTTGGCCGGGACAGGGGGCCCAGAGACCCAGTACTTC	CASSLAGTGGPETQYF
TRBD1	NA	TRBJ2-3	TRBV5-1	TGCGCCAGCAGCCCACAGGGGGTCGGGGATACGCAGTATTTT	CASSPQGVGDTQYF